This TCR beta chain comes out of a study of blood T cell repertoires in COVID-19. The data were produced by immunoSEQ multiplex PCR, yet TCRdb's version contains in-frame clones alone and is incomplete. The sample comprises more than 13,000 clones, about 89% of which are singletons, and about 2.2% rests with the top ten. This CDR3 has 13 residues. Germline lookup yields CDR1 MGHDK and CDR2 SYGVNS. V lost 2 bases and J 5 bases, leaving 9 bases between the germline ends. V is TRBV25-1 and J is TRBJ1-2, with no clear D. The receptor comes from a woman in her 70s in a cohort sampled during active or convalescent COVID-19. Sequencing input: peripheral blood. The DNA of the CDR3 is TGTGCCAGCAGTGAACGACGGACTTATGGCTACACCTTC. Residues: CASSERRTYGYTF.